The rows below give T cell receptor beta chains drawn from one sample of a study of T-cell memory formation after mild COVID-19. TCRdb redid the calling of the 5' RACE reads with MiXCR, one entry per CDR3 protein. The data show 100,000 or so distinct CDR3 sequences, 11% seen once. What was sequenced was PBMCs or a T cell subset sorted from them (not recorded which). Receptor source: a man aged 18 to 29 who had mild COVID-19 (a few samples of this study predate the infection). Cell type and time point are not known. CDR3s include the opening cysteine and the closing phenylalanine or tryptophan. D genes are given only for firm matches. Expanded clones get a size class; other rows say once, few or many, or leave the size out.

>NA|TRBV6-5|NA|TRBJ1-4
CASSYTLGEKLFF
TGTGCCAGCAGTTACACCTTGGGTGAAAAACTGTTTTTT
>few|TRBV4-3|NA|TRBJ1-2
CASSQLPEQAHPNYGYTF
TGCGCCAGCAGCCAGCTACCTGAACAGGCCCATCCTAACTATGGCTACACCTTC
>few|TRBV2|TRBD2|TRBJ2-1
CASSGGLFFGEPGLEGGNEQFF
TGTGCCAGCAGTGGGGGTTTGTTTTTTGGGGAACCGGGACTAGAGGGTGGCAATGAGCAGTTCTTC
>NA|TRBV7-9|NA|TRBJ2-1
CASSLSPEHNEQFF
TGTGCCAGCAGCTTATCCCCGGAGCACAATGAGCAGTTCTTC
>once|TRBV7-8|TRBD1|TRBJ2-4
CASSSTGGIAKNIQYF
TGTGCCAGCAGCTCGACAGGGGGGATAGCCAAAAACATTCAGTACTTC
>few|TRBV10-1|TRBD2|TRBJ2-1
CASKESGGNEQFF
TGCGCCAGCAAAGAATCGGGAGGCAATGAGCAGTTCTTC
>NA|TRBV20-1|TRBD2|TRBJ2-1
CSAKTSGRAYNEQFF
TGCAGTGCAAAGACTAGCGGGAGGGCCTACAATGAGCAGTTCTTC
>NA|TRBV5-6|NA|TRBJ2-3
CASTRAYGPDTQYF
TGTGCCAGCACCCGCGCTTACGGGCCAGATACGCAGTATTTT
>NA|TRBV30|TRBD1|TRBJ1-6
CAWSVWDRGDSPLHF
TGTGCCTGGAGTGTATGGGACAGGGGGGACTCACCCCTCCACTTT
>many|TRBV4-3|NA|TRBJ2-7
CASSQFLGLRYEQYF
TGCGCCAGCAGCCAGTTTCTAGGGCTCCGTTACGAGCAGTACTTC
>NA|TRBV15|NA|TRBJ2-5
CATSRVVGGETQYF
TGTGCCACCAGCAGAGTAGTAGGAGGTGAGACCCAGTACTTC
>NA|TRBV19|NA|TRBJ1-6
CASSARSYNSPLHF
TGTGCCAGTAGTGCCCGGTCGTATAATTCACCCCTCCACTTT
>many|TRBV4-3|NA|TRBJ2-3
CASSQEGVGFTDTQYF
TGCGCCAGCAGCCAAGAGGGGGTCGGGTTTACAGATACGCAGTATTTT
>NA|TRBV7-3|NA|TRBJ2-3
CASSEHPSDTQYF
TGTGCCAGCAGCGAGCACCCGTCAGATACGCAGTATTTT
>few|TRBV5-1|TRBD2|TRBJ2-1
CASSWGTSGGNEQFF
TGCGCCAGCAGCTGGGGGACTAGCGGGGGAAATGAGCAGTTCTTC
>NA|TRBV6-5|TRBD1|TRBJ2-7
CASSYSGHWDRDSYEQYF
TGTGCCAGCAGTTACTCCGGCCATTGGGACAGGGACTCCTACGAGCAGTACTTC
>NA|TRBV7-2|TRBD2|TRBJ2-1
CASSLGRSSGSNEQFF
TGTGCCAGCAGCTTGGGCCGGTCTAGCGGGAGCAATGAGCAGTTCTTC
>NA|TRBV12-3/TRBV12-4|NA|TRBJ2-7
CASSLHEFAGRYEQYF
TGTGCCAGCAGTTTGCATGAGTTTGCGGGACGCTACGAGCAGTACTTC
>few|TRBV18|NA|TRBJ1-1
CASSPNDPSEAFF
TGTGCCAGCTCACCAAATGACCCCTCTGAAGCTTTCTTT
>NA|TRBV7-9|NA|TRBJ2-6
CASSSARATGFGANVLTF
TGTGCCAGCAGCTCCGCCCGGGCCACAGGGTTCGGGGCCAACGTCCTGACTTTC
>few|TRBV5-1|NA|TRBJ1-1
CASSLARLNTEAFF
TGCGCCAGCAGCTTGGCCCGTCTGAACACTGAAGCTTTCTTT
>few|TRBV4-3|NA|TRBJ2-4
CASSQEWGRVTSLNIQYF
TGCGCCAGCAGCCAAGAATGGGGAAGGGTTACGAGTTTAAACATTCAGTACTTC
>NA|TRBV5-5|NA|TRBJ1-6
CASSFSSGVMSPLHF
TGTGCCAGCAGCTTCAGTTCCGGGGTTATGTCACCCCTCCACTTT
>NA|TRBV6-2/TRBV6-3|NA|TRBJ1-5
CASSYHPRTDGINQPQHF
TGTGCCAGCAGTTACCACCCTCGTACGGACGGAATCAATCAGCCCCAGCATTTT
>NA|TRBV28|NA|TRBJ2-1
CASSPSPSGPHNEQFF
TGTGCCAGCAGTCCTAGCCCCTCCGGGCCCCACAATGAGCAGTTCTTC
>few|TRBV7-3|NA|TRBJ2-6
CASSLSGPPSSGANVLTF
TGTGCCAGCAGCTTATCCGGGCCCCCCAGCTCTGGGGCCAACGTCCTGACTTTC
>few|TRBV29-1|NA|TRBJ2-2
CSVEKENTGELFF
TGCAGCGTTGAAAAGGAGAACACCGGGGAGCTGTTTTTT
>few|TRBV5-1|NA|TRBJ2-1
CASSLRGGAYNEQFF
TGCGCCAGCAGCTTACGAGGGGGGGCCTACAATGAGCAGTTCTTC
>NA|TRBV6-5|NA|TRBJ1-2
CASTPASSGDGYTF
TGTGCCAGCACTCCGGCGAGCTCCGGGGATGGCTACACCTTC
>NA|TRBV6-2/TRBV6-3|TRBD1|TRBJ1-1
CASSSTGSASNTEAFF
TGTGCCAGCAGTTCGACAGGGTCCGCCTCTAACACTGAAGCTTTCTTT
>few|TRBV7-9|NA|TRBJ1-2
CASSETGLNYGYTF
TGTGCCAGCAGCGAGACAGGCTTAAACTATGGCTACACCTTC
>few|TRBV5-1|NA|TRBJ1-1
CASSVGRNTEAFF
TGCGCCAGCAGCGTAGGACGGAACACTGAAGCTTTCTTT
>NA|TRBV29-1|NA|TRBJ2-1
CSVEDWGGAYNEQFF
TGCAGCGTTGAAGATTGGGGGGGCGCCTACAATGAGCAGTTCTTC
>many|TRBV20-1|NA|TRBJ2-7
CSASPGLGGGEQYF
TGCAGTGCTAGCCCGGGACTGGGAGGAGGCGAGCAGTACTTC
>NA|TRBV2|NA|TRBJ2-5
CASLARDTSETQYF
TGTGCCAGCCTAGCCCGGGACACTTCAGAGACCCAGTACTTC
>NA|TRBV27|TRBD2|TRBJ2-5
CASSPTSGGLGETQYF
TGTGCCAGCAGCCCTACTAGCGGGGGGCTTGGGGAGACCCAGTACTTC
>NA|TRBV27|NA|TRBJ2-1
CASRGDGNEQFF
TGTGCCAGCAGGGGAGACGGCAATGAGCAGTTCTTC
>NA|TRBV7-6|TRBD2|TRBJ2-3
CASSFLAGRTDTQYF
TGTGCCAGCAGCTTCCTAGCGGGGCGCACAGATACGCAGTATTTT
>NA|TRBV29-1|TRBD1|TRBJ2-2
CSARDRHTGELFF
TGCAGCGCCCGGGACAGACACACCGGGGAGCTGTTTTTT
>few|TRBV20-1|TRBD1|TRBJ2-3
CSARDKDRVTDTQYF
TGCAGTGCTAGAGATAAGGACAGGGTCACAGATACGCAGTATTTT
>NA|TRBV13|TRBD1|TRBJ2-1
CASSWRTGHNEQFF
TGTGCCAGCAGCTGGCGGACAGGACACAATGAGCAGTTCTTC
>few|TRBV7-6|NA|TRBJ2-7
CASSSGPPREQYF
TGTGCCAGCAGCTCGGGGCCCCCAAGGGAGCAGTACTTC
>NA|TRBV3-1|NA|TRBJ1-5
CASSETWESNQPQHF
TGTGCCAGCAGCGAAACGTGGGAGAGCAATCAGCCCCAGCATTTT
>few|TRBV11-1|NA|TRBJ2-4
CASSSGVWGTKNIQYF
TGTGCCAGCAGCTCTGGGGTTTGGGGGACCAAAAACATTCAGTACTTC
>NA|TRBV2|NA|TRBJ2-1
CASSESWGLAASYNEQFF
TGTGCCAGCAGTGAATCCTGGGGGCTAGCGGCTTCCTACAATGAGCAGTTCTTC
>NA|TRBV29-1|TRBD2|TRBJ2-5
CSVPVAGAYKETQYF
TGCAGCGTGCCCGTAGCGGGAGCCTATAAAGAGACCCAGTACTTC
>few|TRBV18|TRBD1|TRBJ2-3
CASSPGTGIDTQYF
TGTGCCAGCTCACCCGGGACAGGGATAGATACGCAGTATTTT
>NA|TRBV12-3/TRBV12-4|NA|TRBJ2-1
CASKGGQWNEQFF
TGTGCCAGCAAGGGGGGACAGTGGAATGAGCAGTTCTTC
>many|TRBV6-5|TRBD2|TRBJ2-5
CASSYSSSGGLSQETQYF
TGTGCCAGCAGTTACTCGTCTAGCGGGGGGCTCTCTCAAGAGACCCAGTACTTC
>many|TRBV7-3|TRBD2|TRBJ2-3
CASSLSGGTDTQYF
TGTGCCAGCAGCTTAAGCGGGGGGACAGATACGCAGTATTTT
>many|TRBV27|TRBD1|TRBJ2-1
CASSPGQGPGEQFF
TGTGCCAGCAGTCCGGGACAGGGGCCGGGTGAGCAGTTCTTC
>few|TRBV7-2|NA|TRBJ2-2
CASSFEWANTGELFF
TGTGCCAGCAGCTTCGAGTGGGCGAACACCGGGGAGCTGTTTTTT
>NA|TRBV27|NA|TRBJ1-6
CASRVGTDNSPLHF
TGTGCCAGCAGGGTCGGGACGGATAATTCACCCCTCCACTTT
>NA|TRBV27|TRBD1|TRBJ1-5
CATAQGVGNQPQHF
TGTGCCACCGCCCAGGGGGTGGGCAATCAGCCCCAGCATTTT
>few|TRBV7-9|NA|TRBJ2-5
CASSWRETQYF
TGTGCCAGCAGCTGGAGGGAGACCCAGTACTTC
>NA|TRBV5-5|NA|TRBJ1-2
CASSYFQYYTF
TGTGCCAGCAGCTATTTCCAGTACTACACCTTC